These 7 T cell receptor beta chains originate from one sample sequenced in a study of Graves' ophthalmopathy and Graves' hyperthyroidism. From RNA, the CDR3 regions of TCR beta chains were amplified and sequenced. The first round was an RT-PCR with HTBI primers, and the second round was a multiplex PCR. Via MiXCR, TCRdb re-called the multiplex PCR reads, giving one row per CDR3 protein. The data contain 1 million to 1.3 million distinct CDR3 sequences, 36% of them singletons. Specimen: peripheral blood or thyroid tissue (not recorded which). Receptor source: an adult man with Graves' hyperthyroidism.

Ten or more counts support this clonotype. The chain joins TRBV13 to TRBJ2-7, with D uncertain. This CDR3 has 14 residues. The germline gives CDR1 PRHDT, CDR2 FYEKMQ (reference sequence). V was trimmed by 1 base and J by 3 bases, leaving 10 bases between them. CDR3 loop: CASSLARQHYEQYF. For the CDR3, the DNA is TGTGCCAGCAGCTTAGCCCGGCAGCACTACGAGCAGTACTTC.

This chain connects TRBV7-6 to TRBJ2-7, with D possibly TRBD1 on 6 matching bases. Germline-derived CDR1 and CDR2 are SGHVS and FNYEAQ. Trimming removed 4 bases from V and 5 bases from J, with 15 bases in between. The CDR3 is 14 amino acids. CDR3 nucleotides: TGTGCCAGCAGCTCCTCGCAGGGGACCCACGAGCAGTACTTC. As protein: CASSSSQGTHEQYF. Based on the CDR3 plus reference TRBV7-6 and TRBJ2-7, the full variable domain is GAGVSQSPRYKVTKRGQDVALRCDPISGHVSLYWYRQALGQGPEFLTYFNYEAQQDKSGLPNDRFSAERPEGSISTLTIQRTEQRDSAMYRCASSSSQGTHEQYFGPGTRLTVT.

The V gene is TRBV12-3 or TRBV12-4, the J gene TRBJ2-7; tentatively, D is TRBD2 (5 bases). V was pared by 3 bases and J by 3 bases, with 12 bases between. The CDR3 loop spans 14 amino acids. CDR3 amino acids: CASSFPPGDYEQYF. CDR3 nucleotide sequence: TGTGCCAGCAGTTTCCCCCCCGGGGACTACGAGCAGTACTTC.

V usage is TRBV7-9 and J usage is TRBJ2-5; D is perhaps TRBD1 (5 bases). The germline V and J ends were trimmed by 7 bases and 5 bases, with 17 bases remaining between them. Per the germline V gene, CDR1 is SEHNR and CDR2 is FQNEAQ (reference sequence). CDR3 length: 14 residues. This chain's CDR3 is CASTLGLGVETQYF. CDR3 DNA sequence: TGTGCCAGCACCTTGGGTCTAGGGGTCGAGACCCAGTACTTC.

This clonotype was seen many times. The rearrangement joins TRBV10-3 to TRBJ1-2, with unresolved D. Germline assignment: CDR1 ENHRY and CDR2 SYGVKD. The length of the CDR3 is 15 residues. V lost 4 bases to trimming and J lost 7 bases, with 19 bases between them. CDR3 sequence: CAISAGPPGFRGYTF. The CDR3 DNA sequence: TGTGCCATCAGTGCAGGACCGCCCGGCTTTCGTGGCTACACCTTC.

There are a few counts of this clonotype. The rearrangement joins TRBV15 to TRBJ1-5; possible D gene TRBD1, 6 bases. This CDR3 contains 13 residues. Trimming removed 5 bases from V and 9 bases from J, with 14 bases in between. The V gene's germline CDR1 is LNHNV and CDR2 YYDKDF (reference sequence). In DNA form, the CDR3 reads TGTGCCACCAGCGAGATCCGGGGGCCGCCCCAGCATTTT. Amino acids: CATSEIRGPPQHF.

The chain joins TRBV20-1 to TRBJ2-2, with 8 nucleotides matching TRBD1. Germline V CDR1 and CDR2: DFQATT, SNEGSKA (reference sequence). V lost 0 bases to trimming and J lost 6 bases; unmatched junction nucleotides: 3. CDR3 length equals 14 residues. The CDR3 sequence: CSAREDRAPGELFF. The CDR3 DNA sequence: TGCAGTGCTAGAGAGGACAGGGCCCCCGGGGAGCTGTTTTTT.